This T cell receptor beta chain was recovered during a study of cytomegalovirus exposure and HLA in healthy donors. The CDR3 covers 14 residues. V lost 4 bases, J lost 2 bases, and 2 bases stayed unmatched. Germline-derived CDR1 and CDR2 are LGHNA and YNFKEQ. This clone was recorded a few times. 13 Jbeta primers and 60 Vbeta primers were used for the PCR. Data came from immunoSEQ multiplex PCR; TCRdb stores just in-frame clones and leaves some out. The data hold about 190,000 clones, with around 81% observed a single time. This sequence was found in a woman aged 45 to 65 in good health and CMV-seropositive. The sample consisted of PBMCs. The V gene is TRBV4-2, the J gene TRBJ1-5; the match to TRBD1 covers 7 bases. This CDR3 is CASSRQGGNQPQHF. For the CDR3, the DNA is TGTGCCAGCAGCCGACAGGGAGGCAATCAGCCCCAGCATTTT.